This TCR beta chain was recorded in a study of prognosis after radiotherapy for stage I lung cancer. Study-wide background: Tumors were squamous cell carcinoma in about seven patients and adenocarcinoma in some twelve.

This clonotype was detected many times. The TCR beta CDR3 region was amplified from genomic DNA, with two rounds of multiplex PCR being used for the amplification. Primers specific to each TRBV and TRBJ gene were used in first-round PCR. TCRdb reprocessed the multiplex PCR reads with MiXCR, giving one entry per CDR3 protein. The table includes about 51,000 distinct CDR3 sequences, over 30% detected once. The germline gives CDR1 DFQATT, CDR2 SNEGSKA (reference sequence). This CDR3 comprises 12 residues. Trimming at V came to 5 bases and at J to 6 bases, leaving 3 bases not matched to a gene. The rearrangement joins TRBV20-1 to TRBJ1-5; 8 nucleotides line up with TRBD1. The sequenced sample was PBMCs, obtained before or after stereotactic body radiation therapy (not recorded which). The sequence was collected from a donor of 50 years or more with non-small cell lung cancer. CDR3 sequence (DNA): TGCAGTGCTTCAGGGGGCGGTCAGCCCCAGCATTTT. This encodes CSASGGGQPQHF.